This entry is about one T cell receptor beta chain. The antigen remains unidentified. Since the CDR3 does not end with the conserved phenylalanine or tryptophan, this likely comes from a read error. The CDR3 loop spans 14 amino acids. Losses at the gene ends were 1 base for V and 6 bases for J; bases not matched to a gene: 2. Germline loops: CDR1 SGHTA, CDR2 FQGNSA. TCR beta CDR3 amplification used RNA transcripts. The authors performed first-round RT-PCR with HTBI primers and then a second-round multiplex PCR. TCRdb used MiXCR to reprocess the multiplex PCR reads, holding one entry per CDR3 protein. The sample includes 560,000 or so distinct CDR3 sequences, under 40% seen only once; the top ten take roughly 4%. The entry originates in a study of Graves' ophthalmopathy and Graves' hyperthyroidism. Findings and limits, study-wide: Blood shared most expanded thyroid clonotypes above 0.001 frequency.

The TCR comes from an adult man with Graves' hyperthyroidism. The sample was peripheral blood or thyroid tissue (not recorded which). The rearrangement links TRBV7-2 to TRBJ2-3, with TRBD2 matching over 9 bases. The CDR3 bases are TGTGCCAGCAGCTTAGGACTAGCGGCTGATACGCAGTATTCT. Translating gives CASSLGLAADTQYS.